Below, 20 T cell receptor beta chains from the same sample are listed, as sequenced in a study of T cell changes during pregnancy in multiple sclerosis. TCRdb keeps only in-frame clones here, not all; method: immunoSEQ multiplex PCR. This table holds tens of thousands of clones, roughly 89% found once. Sample: CD8+ T cells from peripheral blood mononuclear cells, taken in the second trimester of pregnancy. Receptors were obtained from a female donor with multiple sclerosis, enrolled in a pregnancy study.

The genes are TRBV7-9 and TRBJ2-7; D perhaps matches TRBD2 (5 bases). V lost 4 bases to trimming and J lost 7 bases, with 20 bases between them. The germline V gene has CDR1 SEHNR and CDR2 FQNEAQ (reference sequence). This CDR3 has 15 amino acids. CDR3: CASSSSRTGIREQYF. In DNA, the CDR3 is TGTGCCAGCAGCTCCAGTCGGACCGGGATTCGAGAGCAGTACTTC. The variable domain in full, completed from reference TRBV7-9 and TRBJ2-7, reads DTGVSQNPRHKITKRGQNVTFRCDPISEHNRLYWYRQTLGQGPEFLTYFQNEAQLEKSRLLSDRFSAERPKGSFSTLEIQRTEQGDSAMYLCASSSSRTGIREQYFGPGTRLTVT.

The rearrangement uses TRBV19 and TRBJ1-1, with 9 bases aligning to TRBD1. This CDR3 spans 14 amino acids. The V gene end was trimmed by 7 bases and the J gene end by 4 bases; junction bases not matched to a gene: 7. In germline, CDR1 is LNHDA, CDR2 SQIVND (reference sequence). The CDR3 loop is CASTLQGASTEAFF. Here the CDR3 DNA reads TGTGCCAGTACTCTACAGGGGGCAAGCACTGAAGCTTTCTTT.

V gene TRBV10-2 combines with J gene TRBJ2-1; D may be TRBD2 (6 bases). V shed 2 bases and J shed 2 bases, with 16 bases lying between them. The CDR3 is 17 residues long. The germline V gene has CDR1 WSHSY and CDR2 SAAADI. DNA of the CDR3: TGCGCCAGCAGTGAGGGGGTCGGGGGAAGCCCCTACAATGAGCAGTTCTTC. This translates into CASSEGVGGSPYNEQFF.

The rearrangement uses TRBV7-7 and TRBJ1-1, with D possibly TRBD1 on 6 matching bases. Germline-derived CDR1 and CDR2 are SSHAT and FNYEAQ (reference sequence). Trimming shortened V by 5 bases and J by 1 base, and 11 bases separated the two germline ends. This CDR3 contains 14 residues. The CDR3 nucleotides read TGTGCCAGCAGCCCATTGACAGGGAACACTGAAGCTTTCTTT. It encodes CASSPLTGNTEAFF.

This sequence joins TRBV9 and TRBJ2-7; TRBD2 matches 8 bases. CDR1 and CDR2 from the germline V gene are SGDLS and YYNGEE. The CDR3 totals 16 residues. Losses at the gene ends were 4 bases for V and 0 bases for J; bases not matched to a gene: 9. The CDR3 sequence is CASSPGGFPSSYEQYF. The CDR3 region has the DNA TGTGCCAGCAGCCCGGGGGGGTTTCCCAGCTCCTACGAGCAGTACTTC.

This chain joins TRBV29-1 and TRBJ2-1; D perhaps matches TRBD2 (6 bases). Germline V CDR1 and CDR2: SQVTM, ANQGSEA. Between the trimmed V and J ends, which lost 3 bases and 1 base, there was a span of 10 bases. The CDR3 spans 14 residues. The chain's CDR3 is CSVEGRGSYNEQFF. CDR3 coding DNA: TGCAGCGTTGAGGGGCGGGGATCCTACAATGAGCAGTTCTTC.

This chain joins TRBV7-9 and TRBJ2-3, with TRBD2 matching over 11 bases. V dropped 5 bases and J dropped 4; count of bases not matched to a gene: 8. Looked up from germline, CDR1 is SEHNR and CDR2 is FQNEAQ (reference sequence). This CDR3 has 16 residues. The CDR3 loop reads CASSTVAGGSPDTQYF. The CDR3 nucleotides are TGTGCCAGCAGCACCGTAGCGGGAGGGAGCCCAGATACGCAGTATTTT.

This chain links TRBV6-1 with TRBJ2-7; weak D call: TRBD1 (6 bases). The CDR3 spans 13 residues. The germline V gene encodes CDR1 MNHNS and CDR2 SASEGT. The V end was cut by 3 bases, the J end by 4 bases, with 10 bases between. CDR3 amino acids: CASSDSGVYEQYF. The CDR3 DNA sequence: TGTGCCAGCAGTGATTCAGGGGTGTACGAGCAGTACTTC.

This rearrangement joins TRBV7-9 to TRBJ2-7, with a tentative D call TRBD1 (6 bases). Deletions cut 0 bases from V and 4 bases from J, with 13 bases between. This CDR3 is 15 amino acids long. Germline V gives CDR1 SEHNR, CDR2 FQNEAQ (reference sequence). Here the CDR3 reads CASSLALGQGYEQYF. The CDR3 DNA reads TGTGCCAGCAGCTTAGCGCTGGGGCAGGGGTACGAGCAGTACTTC.

This chain links TRBV5-4 with TRBJ2-7; TRBD1 aligns across 10 bases. With 3 bases clipped from V and 6 bases from J, the junction kept 6 bases outside the gene matches. CDR1 and CDR2 from the germline V gene are SGHNT and YYREEE (reference sequence). CDR3 length: 14 amino acids. This CDR3 reads CASSWTGGTPEQYF. CDR3 DNA sequence: TGTGCCAGCAGCTGGACAGGGGGGACGCCCGAGCAGTACTTC.

The rearrangement links TRBV9 to TRBJ1-2; D gene unclear. Germline lookup yields CDR1 SGDLS and CDR2 YYNGEE. The CDR3 length is 16 residues. Trimming removed 0 bases from V and 0 bases from J, with 12 bases in between. The CDR3 DNA sequence: TGTGCCAGCAGCGTAGGTTGGGAGTTAGCTAACTATGGCTACACCTTC. It encodes CASSVGWELANYGYTF.

V and J are TRBV27 and TRBJ2-5; D is ambiguous. CDR1 MNHEY and CDR2 SMNVEV come from the germline V gene (reference sequence). The germline V and J ends were trimmed by 10 bases and 3 bases, with 15 bases remaining between them. The CDR3 loop spans 13 amino acids. CDR3 in amino acids: CATRSENKETQYF. The DNA of the CDR3 is TGTGCCACCCGATCCGAGAATAAAGAGACCCAGTACTTC.

The chain recombines TRBV2 with TRBJ2-1, with a weak D call TRBD2 (6 bases). V lost 9 bases and J 3 bases, leaving 15 bases between the germline ends. The length of the CDR3 is 14 residues. Germline assignment: CDR1 SNHLY and CDR2 FYNNEI. CDR3 coding DNA: TGTGCCAGTCAGGTGGAGGGCTACTACAATGAGCAGTTCTTC. Its protein product is CASQVEGYYNEQFF.

V usage is TRBV5-6 and J usage is TRBJ1-1; D uncertain. The germline CDR1 and CDR2 sequences are SGHDT and YYEEEE. The CDR3 is 12 amino acids. Trimming left V 7 bases short and J 1 base short, with 8 bases between. The CDR3 spells CASLSRNTEAFF. Here the CDR3 DNA reads TGTGCCAGCCTGAGTAGGAACACTGAAGCTTTCTTT.

This chain uses TRBV27 with TRBJ2-3; 7 bases are shared with TRBD2. CDR3 size: 15 residues. CDR1 is MNHEY, CDR2 SMNVEV, per germline (reference sequence). J lost 4 bases, V lost 4 bases, and 8 bases had no gene match. DNA of the CDR3: TGTGCCAGCAGTTCCGGGACTAAAGCCCCAGATACGCAGTATTTT. Translated: CASSSGTKAPDTQYF.

The V gene is TRBV6-1, the J gene TRBJ1-1, with 11 positions matching TRBD1. The CDR3 length is 15 residues. CDR1 and CDR2 from the germline V gene are MNHNS and SASEGT. After removal of 1 base from V and 4 bases from J, the junction contained 2 bases not matched to a gene. CDR3 protein: CASSEVGQGGTEAFF. The CDR3 coding sequence is TGTGCCAGCAGTGAAGTGGGACAGGGGGGCACTGAAGCTTTCTTT.

The chain combines TRBV5-6 with TRBJ1-1; perhaps TRBD1 as D (6 bases). The CDR3 sequence is 13 residues long. CDR1 is SGHDT and CDR2 is YYEEEE in the germline V gene. V lost 4 bases and J 0 bases, leaving 7 bases between the germline ends. Here the CDR3 reads CASSQGLNTEAFF. The DNA of the CDR3 is TGTGCCAGCAGCCAGGGGTTGAACACTGAAGCTTTCTTT.

The rearrangement links TRBV6-6 to TRBJ2-2, with D hard to call. Germline-derived CDR1 and CDR2 are MNHNY and SVGAGI (reference sequence). CDR3 length: 10 amino acids. Deletions cut 8 bases from V and 6 bases from J, with 4 bases between. CDR3 nucleotide sequence: TGTGCCAGCCTCGCCGGGGAGCTGTTTTTT. Its translation: CASLAGELFF.

The genes are TRBV11-2 and TRBJ2-3; 7 nucleotides agree with TRBD2. The germline CDR1 and CDR2 sequences are SGHAT and FQNNGV. The CDR3 extends over 16 amino acids. J was trimmed by 1 base and V by 5 bases; bases with no gene match: 9. CDR3 bases: TGTGCCAGCAGCCAGGATTTGGCGGGAGGCACAGATACGCAGTATTTT. This encodes CASSQDLAGGTDTQYF.

The V gene is TRBV19, the J gene TRBJ1-5; D not certain. V was trimmed by 3 bases and J by 1 base, leaving 13 bases between them. The germline CDR1 and CDR2 sequences are LNHDA and SQIVND (reference sequence). The CDR3 runs to 16 residues. CDR3 residues: CASSMGAGGSNQPQHF. DNA of the CDR3: TGTGCCAGTAGTATGGGTGCGGGCGGAAGCAATCAGCCCCAGCATTTT.